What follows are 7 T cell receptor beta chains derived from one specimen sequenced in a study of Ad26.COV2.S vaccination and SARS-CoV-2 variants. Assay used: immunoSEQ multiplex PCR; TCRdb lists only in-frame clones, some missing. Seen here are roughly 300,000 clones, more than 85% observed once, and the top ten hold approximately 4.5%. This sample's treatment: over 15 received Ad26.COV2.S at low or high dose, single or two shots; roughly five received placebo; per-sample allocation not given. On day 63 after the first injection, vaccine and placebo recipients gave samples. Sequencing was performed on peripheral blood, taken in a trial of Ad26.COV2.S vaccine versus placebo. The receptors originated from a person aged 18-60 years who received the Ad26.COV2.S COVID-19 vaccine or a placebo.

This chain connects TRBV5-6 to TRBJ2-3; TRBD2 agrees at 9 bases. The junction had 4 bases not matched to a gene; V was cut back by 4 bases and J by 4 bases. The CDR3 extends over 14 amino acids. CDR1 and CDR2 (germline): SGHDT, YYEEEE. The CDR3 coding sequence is TGTGCCAGCAGCAAGCGGGGGGCGGCAGATACGCAGTATTTT. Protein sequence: CASSKRGAADTQYF.

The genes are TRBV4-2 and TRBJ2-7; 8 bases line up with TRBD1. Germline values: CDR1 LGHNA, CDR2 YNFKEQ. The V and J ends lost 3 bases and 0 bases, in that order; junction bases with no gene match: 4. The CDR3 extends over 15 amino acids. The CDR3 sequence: CASSQAGTGSYEQYF. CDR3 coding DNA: TGTGCCAGCAGCCAGGCCGGGACAGGCTCCTACGAGCAGTACTTC.

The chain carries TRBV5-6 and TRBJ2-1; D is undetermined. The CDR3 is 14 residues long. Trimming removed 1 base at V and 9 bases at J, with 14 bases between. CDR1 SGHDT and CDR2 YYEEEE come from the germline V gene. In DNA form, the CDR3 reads TGTGCCAGCAGCTTGATCCCCGAAACCGGTGAGCAGTTCTTC. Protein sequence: CASSLIPETGEQFF.

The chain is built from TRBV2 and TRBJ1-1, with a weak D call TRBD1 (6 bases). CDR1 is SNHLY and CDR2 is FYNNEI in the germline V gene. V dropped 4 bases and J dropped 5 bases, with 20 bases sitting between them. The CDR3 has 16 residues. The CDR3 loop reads CASSVSGARVWTEAFF. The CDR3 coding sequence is TGTGCCAGCAGTGTTTCAGGGGCGCGGGTGTGGACTGAAGCTTTCTTT.

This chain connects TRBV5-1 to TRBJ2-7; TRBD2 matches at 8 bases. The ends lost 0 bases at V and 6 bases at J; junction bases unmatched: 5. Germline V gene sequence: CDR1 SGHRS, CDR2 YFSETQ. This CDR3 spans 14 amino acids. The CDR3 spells CASSLEAGDREQYF. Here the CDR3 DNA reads TGCGCCAGCAGCTTGGAAGCGGGGGATCGCGAGCAGTACTTC.

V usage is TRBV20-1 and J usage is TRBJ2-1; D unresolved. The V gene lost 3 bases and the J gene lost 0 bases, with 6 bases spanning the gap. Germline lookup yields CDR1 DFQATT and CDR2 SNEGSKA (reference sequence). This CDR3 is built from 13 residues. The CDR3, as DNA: TGCAGTGCTAGTAGAGGCTCCTACAATGAGCAGTTCTTC. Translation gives CSASRGSYNEQFF.

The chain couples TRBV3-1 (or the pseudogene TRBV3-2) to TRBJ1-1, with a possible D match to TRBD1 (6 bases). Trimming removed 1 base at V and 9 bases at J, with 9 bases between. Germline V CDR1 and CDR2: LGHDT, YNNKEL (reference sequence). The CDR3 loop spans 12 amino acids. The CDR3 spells CASSQAQGKAFF. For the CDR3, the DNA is TGTGCCAGCAGCCAAGCCCAGGGGAAAGCTTTCTTT.